This section outlines one TCR beta chain sequence together with its context. There is no known antigen for this receptor. Per-nucleotide qualities are absent, and no much larger clonotype sits a single base away. The data belong to a study of T cell responses to AZD1222 COVID-19 vaccine (TCRdb year 2021). With respect to the entire study: AZD1222 recipients with second doses at about 4 weeks or about 12 weeks were pooled, because spike-specific TCR depth and breadth did not differ between schedules. A total of 230 to 250 trial participants underwent TCR sequencing, of whom some 210 received two doses of AZD1222 and approximately 25 received two doses of the MenACWY control vaccine. Enrollment into the trials was organized by age into subgroups of 18-55, 56-69 and 70-plus years, and those subgroups contained roughly 160, 29 and 62 TCR-sequenced participants, respectively. The research as a whole found: After two AZD1222 doses, spike-specific TCR breadth and depth were significantly higher than at day 0 and than in MenACWY recipients. The vaccine-associated CD4 TCRs covered the entire spike protein, and the dominant responses fell in regions 160-218 and 743-854. Only a handful of AZD1222 recipients were SARS-CoV-2 seropositive at baseline, limiting conclusions about previously exposed vaccinees. Most participants were white British and females outnumbered males, and the authors suggested that clonal diversity may have been underestimated. Reportedly, close to half of the unique spike-specific TCRs recognized epitopes lying outside the regions that are mutated in the B.1.351 and B.1.1.7 variants. The 56-69-year group was small, and its depth increase did not reach significance, likely because of low power. Because no day 14 peak-response samples were available, the repertoires could be characterized only after the peak T cell response.

The CDR3 regions of human TCRbeta chains were subjected to immunosequencing. On the study's bioinformatics: Repertoire TCRs were checked for matches against a reference library of SARS-CoV-2-specific TCRs that had been generated using the MIRA antigen-specificity platform. Breadth was defined as the fraction of unique TCRs that were SARS-CoV-2-associated, and depth was defined as the fraction of total T cells that were SARS-CoV-2-associated. Each spike-specific TCR was assigned to its reactive spike region and to a CD4 or CD8 class using the MIRA data. Log10-transformed breadth and depth values were compared by one-way ANOVA with Sidak's multiple comparisons tests. The table comes from immuneACCESS by way of TCRdb, which keeps in-frame sequences with V and J called. Part of the clones is missing from these tables; in studies checked, under half for an unresolved V gene and the rest for unknown reasons. V, J and clone size reflect that table, while D and trimming were determined from the DNA. This sample comprises 110,000 to 150,000 clones, approximately 86% of them detected only once. The ten biggest clones cover around 3.3% of the sample.

The time point label here, explained by the study, means: baseline before first vaccination. Vaccinee samples came from UK trials COV001 and COV002, including a single-blind randomized controlled phase 2/3 trial of AZD1222 (ChAdOx1 nCoV-19) in healthy adults. For TCRbeta chain sequencing, PBMC samples were collected from trial participants at day 0 and at day 28 after the second dose. The cysteine opens and the phenylalanine closes a CDR3 of 14 amino acids. The only DNA kept is the CDR3, 42 bases in frame from the first base. The CDR1 and CDR2 encoded by the germline V gene are SGHTA and FQGNSA. The junction carries 8 bases between V and J, which are trimmed by 2 bases and 1 base respectively.

The sequence was collected from an adult in good health. The chain employs TRBV7-2 and TRBJ1-1; perhaps TRBD1 is the D gene, with 6 bases matching. The sample here was peripheral blood, taken on day 0 of AZD1222 vaccination. The CDR3 reads as follows: CASSLIQGNTEAFF. The bases read TGTGCCAGCAGCTTAATACAGGGGAACACTGAAGCTTTCTTT. The reference TRBV7-2 and TRBJ1-1 proteins fill in what lies around the CDR3, so the full variable domain reads GAGVSQSPSNKVTEKGKDVELRCDPISGHTALYWYRQSLGQGLEFLIYFQGNSAPDKSGLPSDRFSAERTGGSVSTLTIQRTQQEDSAVYLCASSLIQGNTEAFFGQGTRLTVV.